This T cell receptor (beta chain) was captured in a study of radiation and T cells in renal cell carcinoma (dated by TCRdb to about 2020). In the study overall: A total of 50 to 60 samples underwent TCR beta sequencing, made up of 25 or so tumors and roughly 27 peripheral blood samples. Across all 50 or so samples, under 5,000,000 unique CDR3 nucleotide sequences encoding about 2.7 million unique CDR3 amino acid sequences were identified. The investigation overall reported the following: Intratumoral heterogeneity went uncaptured because the only tumor material available was small regions of roughly 1 g. In blood, the top tumor clonotypes increased between baseline and 2 weeks post-radiation and then shrank by 4 weeks, which suggests that tumor-resident clones expanded only transiently. Compared with control tumors, irradiated tumors had a greater number of dominant CDR3 motifs, and those motifs took up a bigger portion of the repertoire. The single-armed trial design could not address effects of radiation dose or scheduling on the TCR repertoire. No pretreatment tumor biopsies were available, so the baseline intratumoral presence of clonotypes could not be determined. Higher TCR clonality was observed in irradiated tumors than in controls, with an average of approximately 50% of the repertoire accounted for by the top 100 clonotypes, compared with approximately 45% in nephrectomy-only tumors.

The sample's time point label, in plain terms: tumor resected at nephrectomy. The treatment or condition label for this specimen denotes: 15 Gy SBRT to primary tumor, nephrectomy 4 weeks later. Samples came from a clinical trial, in which primary renal cell carcinomas received 15 Gy stereotactic body radiation therapy followed by nephrectomy 4 weeks later. All patients had renal cell carcinoma with clear cell pathology. The tumors were dissociated mechanically, digested with collagenase/hyaluronidase at 37 degrees C, processed in gentleMACS C tubes, and kept in liquid nitrogen. The QIAamp DNA Blood Mini Kit (Qiagen) was used to prepare genomic DNA for TCR sequencing. Only samples passing all quality control checks were included in the analyses. Details on this clone: Its cognate antigen has yet to be identified. Base qualities are missing; no much larger clone stands one base away.

The CDR3 contains 17 residues, cysteine and phenylalanine counted. Of all the DNA, just the CDR3 is kept, 51 bases in frame from base 1. V and J lose 3 bases and 4 bases, and a span of 18 bases separates them. Reading the germline V gene gives CDR1 ENHRY and CDR2 SYGVKD. The immunoSEQ kit was used, according to the manufacturer's recommendations, to generate TCR beta libraries from genomic DNA. To prepare libraries, a first multiplex PCR with proprietary primers was run, followed by a second PCR that added unique barcodes, and a bead cleanup was done after each round. A positive control reaction and a negative control reaction, both provided in the kit, were run with every batch of samples. The final libraries were assessed on an Agilent 4200 TapeStation D1000 ScreenTape, pooled by volume, and quantified by qPCR. Sequencing was performed on an Illumina NextSeq500 using a MidOutput 150-cycle cartridge, with 156 Read1 cycles, 15 Index1 cycles, and the kit custom primers. The pooled library was loaded at 0.95 to 1 pM, with an approximately 20% PhiX control spiked in. Processing in the source paper ran as follows. Vendor-processed data were analyzed in R, and a clonotype was defined as all T cells sharing the same CDR3 nucleotide sequence. For clone abundance analyses, frequencies were normalized to the 10,000 most abundant clones in each sample. Public T cell clones, which averaged fewer than five per sample, were excluded before analysis. Dominant motif analysis used ImmunoMap with the PAM10 matrix, gap penalty 30 and homology threshold 0.3; motifs with cumulative frequency at least 0.01 counted as dominant. An abundance difference of at least 32-fold between compartments was the criterion for calling clonotypes tumor-enriched or baseline blood-enriched. The Baroni-Urbani and Buser coefficient was used to measure tumor-blood repertoire similarity, and groups were compared with two-tailed Wilcoxon tests in R. TCRdb retrieved this table from immuneACCESS and kept in-frame rearrangements only. Not all clones are present; in checked studies, unresolved V genes account for under half, and no reason is known for the remainder. The V and J calls and clone size are taken from that table; D and trimming were inferred from the DNA. The sample records 15,000 to 20,000 clones, about 56% of which are singletons. The top ten constitute approximately 12% of the sample.

The sequence derives from a man aged 45-60 years with renal cell carcinoma. Sample: tumor tissue, taken from a patient whose treatment included radiotherapy and nephrectomy. The chain was built from TRBV10-3 and TRBJ2-2; the D gene identity is not certain. CDR3 region: CAISDKGARRFTGELFF. In nucleotides, the sequence is TGTGCCATCAGTGATAAGGGCGCCAGGCGTTTCACCGGGGAGCTGTTTTTT.